The 6 T cell receptor beta chains below all came from one sample that was sequenced in a study of cytomegalovirus exposure and HLA in healthy donors. Primers for the PCR totalled 60 Vbeta and 13 Jbeta. Profiled with immunoSEQ multiplex PCR; TCRdb holds only in-frame clones, not every one. Of approximately 210,000 clones listed, about 79% are singletons. Input material: PBMCs. Receptors were obtained from a male donor in good health and CMV-seronegative.

This chain links TRBV18 with TRBJ1-1; perhaps TRBD1 as D (6 bases). This CDR3 contains 14 residues. V was pared by 0 bases and J by 8 bases, with 13 bases between. Germline-derived CDR1 and CDR2 are KGHSH and LQKENI. The chain's CDR3 is CASSPPGGPKEAFF. The CDR3 region has the DNA TGTGCCAGCTCACCACCCGGGGGGCCTAAAGAAGCTTTCTTT. Full variable domain (remainder filled in from reference TRBV18 and TRBJ1-1): NAGVMQNPRHLVRRRGQEARLRCSPMKGHSHVYWYRQLPEEGLKFMVYLQKENIIDESGMPKERFSAEFPKEGPSILRIQQVVRGDSAAYFCASSPPGGPKEAFFGQGTRLTVV.

The chain couples TRBV27 to TRBJ2-1, with 9 bases fitting TRBD2. From germline, CDR1 is MNHEY and CDR2 SMNVEV (reference sequence). This CDR3 spans 12 amino acids. V lost 8 bases and J lost 9; bases outside the gene matches: 5. The DNA of the CDR3 is TGTGCCAGCTTCGAAGCGGGGGGTGAGCAGTTCTTC. Residues: CASFEAGGEQFF.

The J gene is TRBJ1-5, the V gene TRBV6-6; D not certain. CDR3 size: 15 residues. Per the germline V gene, CDR1 is MNHNY and CDR2 is SVGAGI (reference sequence). V was clipped by 6 bases and J by 3 bases, with 15 bases between them. The CDR3 DNA is TGTGCCAGCAGATCAACGAGGGAAGCCAATCAGCCCCAGCATTTT. This gives the protein CASRSTREANQPQHF.

This chain joins TRBV6-5 and TRBJ2-5; TRBD2 might be the D (6 bases). The CDR3 sequence is 13 residues long. From germline, CDR1 is MNHEY and CDR2 SVGAGI. V was pared by 7 bases and J by 4 bases, with 13 bases between. The CDR3 here is CASTYPGAETQYF. The CDR3 DNA follows: TGTGCCAGCACCTACCCGGGAGCAGAGACCCAGTACTTC.

The genes are TRBV30 and TRBJ1-1; D may be TRBD1 (5 bases). V lost 2 bases, J lost 3 bases, and 13 bases lay in between. This CDR3 has 14 residues. Germline V CDR1 and CDR2: GTSNPN, SVGIG (reference sequence). The CDR3 loop is CAWSPRRGDTEAFF. CDR3 coding DNA: TGTGCCTGGAGTCCCAGACGGGGGGACACTGAAGCTTTCTTT.

The V gene is TRBV30, the J gene TRBJ1-1; D perhaps matches TRBD1 (5 bases). This CDR3 is built from 15 residues. CDR1 is GTSNPN, CDR2 SVGIG, per germline (reference sequence). Trimming removed 4 bases at V and 3 bases at J, with 18 bases between. Here the CDR3 reads CAWNLGGIRYTEAFF. In DNA, the CDR3 is TGTGCCTGGAACTTGGGGGGTATCCGATACACTGAAGCTTTCTTT.